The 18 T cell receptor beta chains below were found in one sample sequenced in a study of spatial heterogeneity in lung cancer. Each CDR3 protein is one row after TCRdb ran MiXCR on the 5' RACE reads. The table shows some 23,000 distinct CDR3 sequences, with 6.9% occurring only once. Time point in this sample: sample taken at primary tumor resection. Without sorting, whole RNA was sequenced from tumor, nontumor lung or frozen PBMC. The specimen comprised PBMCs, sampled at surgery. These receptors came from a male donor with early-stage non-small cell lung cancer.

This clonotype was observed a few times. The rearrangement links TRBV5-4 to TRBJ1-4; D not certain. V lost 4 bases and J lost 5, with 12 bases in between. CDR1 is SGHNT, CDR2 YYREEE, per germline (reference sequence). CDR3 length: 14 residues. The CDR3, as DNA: TGTGCCAGCAGCCTAGGGAGTTTCAATGAAAAACTGTTTTTT. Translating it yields CASSLGSFNEKLFF.

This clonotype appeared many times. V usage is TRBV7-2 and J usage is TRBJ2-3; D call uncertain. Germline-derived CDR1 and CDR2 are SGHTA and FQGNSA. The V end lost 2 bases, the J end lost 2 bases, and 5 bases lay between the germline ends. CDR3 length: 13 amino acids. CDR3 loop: CASSLTTTDTQYF. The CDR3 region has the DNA TGTGCCAGCAGCTTAACTACCACAGATACGCAGTATTTT.

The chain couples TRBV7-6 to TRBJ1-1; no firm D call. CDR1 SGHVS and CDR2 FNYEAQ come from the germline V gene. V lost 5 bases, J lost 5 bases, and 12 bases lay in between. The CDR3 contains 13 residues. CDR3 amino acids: CASSLTTGTEAFF. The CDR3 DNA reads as TGTGCCAGCAGCCTGACGACCGGGACTGAAGCTTTCTTT.

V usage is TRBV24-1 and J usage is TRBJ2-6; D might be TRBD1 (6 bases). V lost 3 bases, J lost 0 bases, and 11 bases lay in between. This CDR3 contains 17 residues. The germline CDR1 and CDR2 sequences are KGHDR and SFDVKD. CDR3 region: CATSDPGQVSGANVLTF. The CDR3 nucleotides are TGTGCCACCAGTGATCCGGGACAAGTCTCTGGGGCCAACGTCCTGACTTTC.

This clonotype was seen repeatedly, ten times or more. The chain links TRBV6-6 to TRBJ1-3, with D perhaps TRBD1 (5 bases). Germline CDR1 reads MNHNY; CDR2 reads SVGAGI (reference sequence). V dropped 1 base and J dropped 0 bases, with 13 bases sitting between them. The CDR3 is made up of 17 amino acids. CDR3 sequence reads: CASSYFFRDDSGNTIYF. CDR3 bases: TGTGCCAGCAGTTACTTTTTCCGGGACGACTCTGGAAACACCATATATTTT.

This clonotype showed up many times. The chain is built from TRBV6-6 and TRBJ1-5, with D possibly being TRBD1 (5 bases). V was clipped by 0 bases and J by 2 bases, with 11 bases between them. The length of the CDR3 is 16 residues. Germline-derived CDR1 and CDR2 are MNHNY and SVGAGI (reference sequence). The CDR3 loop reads CASSYSGGRGNQPQHF. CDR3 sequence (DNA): TGTGCCAGCAGTTACTCGGGGGGTAGGGGCAATCAGCCCCAGCATTTT.

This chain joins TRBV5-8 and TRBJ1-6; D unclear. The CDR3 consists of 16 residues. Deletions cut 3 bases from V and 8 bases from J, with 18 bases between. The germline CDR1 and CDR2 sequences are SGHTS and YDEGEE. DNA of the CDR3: TGTGCCAGCAGCTCCGGCCGGGTTGGTTCGGATTCACCCCTCCACTTT. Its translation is CASSSGRVGSDSPLHF.

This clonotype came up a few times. The CDR3 loop reads CASSEGTAGNTIYF. The CDR3 DNA reads TGCGCCAGCAGCGAGGGGACGGCTGGAAACACCATATATTTT. The V and J genes are TRBV5-1 and TRBJ1-3; tentative D call: TRBD1 (5 bases). Deletions cut 4 bases from V and 2 bases from J, with 10 bases between. CDR3 size: 14 residues. Germline V lookup: CDR1 SGHRS, CDR2 YFSETQ.

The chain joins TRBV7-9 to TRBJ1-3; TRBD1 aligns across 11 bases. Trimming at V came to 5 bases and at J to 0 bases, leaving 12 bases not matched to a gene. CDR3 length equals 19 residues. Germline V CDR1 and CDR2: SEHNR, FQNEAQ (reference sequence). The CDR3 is CASSIWTGGGPLSGNTIYF. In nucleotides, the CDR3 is TGTGCCAGCAGCATCTGGACAGGGGGCGGCCCGCTCTCTGGAAACACCATATATTTT.

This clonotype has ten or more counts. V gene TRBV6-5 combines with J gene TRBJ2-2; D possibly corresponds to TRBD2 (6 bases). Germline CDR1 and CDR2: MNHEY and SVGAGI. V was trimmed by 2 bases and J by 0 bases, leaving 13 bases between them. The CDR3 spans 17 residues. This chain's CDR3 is CASSYVPLATNTGELFF. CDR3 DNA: TGTGCCAGCAGTTACGTTCCGCTAGCGACGAACACCGGGGAGCTGTTTTTT.

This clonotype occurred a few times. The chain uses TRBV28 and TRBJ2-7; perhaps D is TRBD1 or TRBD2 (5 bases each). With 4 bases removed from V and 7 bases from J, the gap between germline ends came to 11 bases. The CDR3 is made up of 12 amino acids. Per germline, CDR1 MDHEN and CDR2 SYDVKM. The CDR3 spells CASSSMGREQYF. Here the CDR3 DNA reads TGTGCCAGCAGTTCGATGGGACGAGAGCAGTACTTC.

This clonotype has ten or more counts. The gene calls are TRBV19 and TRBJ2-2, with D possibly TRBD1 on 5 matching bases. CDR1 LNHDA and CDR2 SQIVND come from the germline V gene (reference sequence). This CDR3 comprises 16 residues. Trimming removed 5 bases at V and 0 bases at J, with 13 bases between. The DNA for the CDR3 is TGTGCCAGTAGTTCCAGACAGAGTGCGAACACCGGGGAGCTGTTTTTT. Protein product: CASSSRQSANTGELFF.

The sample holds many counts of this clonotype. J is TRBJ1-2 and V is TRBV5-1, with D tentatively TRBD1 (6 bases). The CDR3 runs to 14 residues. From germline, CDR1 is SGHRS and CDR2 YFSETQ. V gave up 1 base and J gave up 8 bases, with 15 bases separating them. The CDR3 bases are TGCGCCAGCAGCTTGAGACAGAATGGGGGCGGCTACACCTTC. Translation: CASSLRQNGGGYTF.

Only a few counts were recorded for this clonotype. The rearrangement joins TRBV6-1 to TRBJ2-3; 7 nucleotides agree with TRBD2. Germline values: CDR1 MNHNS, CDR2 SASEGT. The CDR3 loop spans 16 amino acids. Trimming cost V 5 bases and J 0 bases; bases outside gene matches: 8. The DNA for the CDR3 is TGTGCCAGCAGTCCTTGGGAGGGTTATAGCACAGATACGCAGTATTTT. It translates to CASSPWEGYSTDTQYF.

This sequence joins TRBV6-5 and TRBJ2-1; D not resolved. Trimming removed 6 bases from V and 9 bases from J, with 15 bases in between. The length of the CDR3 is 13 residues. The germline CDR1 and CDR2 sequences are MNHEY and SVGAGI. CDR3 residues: CASRAQEFAEQFF. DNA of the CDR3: TGTGCCAGCAGGGCCCAAGAATTCGCTGAGCAGTTCTTC.

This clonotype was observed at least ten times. In nucleotides, the CDR3 is TGTGCCAGCAGCTCGAAGACAGGGGCACCAGAGTACTTC. Its protein is CASSSKTGAPEYF. V is TRBV2 and J is TRBJ2-7; 8 bases align to TRBD1. V was pared by 6 bases and J by 11 bases, with 12 bases of the junction left unmatched. Per the germline V gene, CDR1 is SNHLY and CDR2 is FYNNEI. The CDR3 is 13 residues long.

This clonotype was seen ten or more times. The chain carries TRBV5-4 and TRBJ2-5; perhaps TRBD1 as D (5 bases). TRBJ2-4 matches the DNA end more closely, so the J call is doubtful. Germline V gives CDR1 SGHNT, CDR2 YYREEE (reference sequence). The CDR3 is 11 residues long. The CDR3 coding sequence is TGTGCCAGCAGCTGGGGCGTCATTCAGTACTTC. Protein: CASSWGVIQYF.

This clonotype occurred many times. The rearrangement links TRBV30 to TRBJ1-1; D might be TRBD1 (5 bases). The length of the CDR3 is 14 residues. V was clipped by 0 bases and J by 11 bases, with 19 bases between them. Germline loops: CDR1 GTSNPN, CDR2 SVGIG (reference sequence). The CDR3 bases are TGTGCCTGGAGTGTGATGGGGCCTCCCAACGGGGCTTTCTTT. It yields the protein CAWSVMGPPNGAFF.